These 24 T cell receptor beta chains were all obtained from the same sample, sequenced in a study of CD8 T cells in Susac syndrome. RNA, at about 0.45 to 1 ug, was reverse transcribed with random hexamers. A single record per CDR3 protein comes from TCRdb applying MiXCR to the immunoSEQ multiplex PCR reads. Of approximately 160,000 distinct CDR3 sequences listed, around 93% are singletons. Sequencing was performed on CD4+ T cells from PBMCs. All receptors derive from a human donor with multiple sclerosis.

CDR3 bases: TGTGCCTGGAGTACGACAGGGATCGTTGAAGCTTTCTTT. Translated: CAWSTTGIVEAFF. This rearrangement joins TRBV30 to TRBJ1-1, with 7 bases identical to TRBD1. The CDR3 is 13 amino acids. CDR1 is GTSNPN, CDR2 SVGIG, per germline (reference sequence). V shed 2 bases and J 7 bases; nucleotides not matched to a gene: 7.

J is TRBJ2-2 and V is TRBV4-2; 12 nucleotides match TRBD2. Germline V lookup: CDR1 LGHNA, CDR2 YNFKEQ. Losses at the gene ends were 4 bases for V and 0 bases for J; bases not matched to a gene: 9. The CDR3 consists of 19 residues. For the CDR3, the DNA is TGTGCCAGCAGCCGAAGGGGCACTAGCGGGGGGACGAACACCGGGGAGCTGTTTTTT. This sequence encodes CASSRRGTSGGTNTGELFF.

J is TRBJ1-2 and V is TRBV29-1; TRBD1 is a possible D gene (5 bases). CDR1 is SQVTM and CDR2 is ANQGSEA in the germline V gene. With 7 bases removed from V and 7 bases from J, the gap between germline ends came to 19 bases. CDR3 size: 13 residues. The CDR3 DNA sequence: TGCAGCGCGTTGACAGCAGAGTCTCGTGGCTACACCTTC. Translated, it gives CSALTAESRGYTF.

The chain is built from TRBV28 and TRBJ1-2; D remains ambiguous. The CDR3 is 14 amino acids. Germline lookup yields CDR1 MDHEN and CDR2 SYDVKM. V dropped 6 bases and J dropped 1 base, with 12 bases sitting between them. The CDR3 region is CASRQIDVNYGYTF. The DNA of the CDR3 is TGTGCCAGCAGACAGATAGATGTTAACTATGGCTACACCTTC.

The chain joins TRBV14 to TRBJ1-1; tentative D call: TRBD1 (5 bases). Trimming stripped 7 bases from V and 8 bases from J, with 14 bases between. The germline gives CDR1 SGHDN, CDR2 FVKESK. The CDR3 has 12 residues. The CDR3 loop reads CASTSGGTEAFF. CDR3 sequence (DNA): TGTGCCAGCACCTCGGGGGGAACAGAAGCTTTCTTT.

The chain combines TRBV30 with TRBJ1-3, with D uncertain. CDR1 is GTSNPN, CDR2 SVGIG, per germline (reference sequence). V was clipped by 3 bases and J by 4 bases, with 10 bases between them. The length of the CDR3 is 13 residues. The CDR3 DNA sequence: TGTGCCTGGAGGGCTTTCTCCGGAAACACCATATATTTT. This sequence encodes CAWRAFSGNTIYF.

This sequence joins TRBV7-2 and TRBJ2-2; 12 bases fit TRBD1. Losses at the gene ends were 3 bases for V and 9 bases for J; bases not matched to a gene: 5. CDR3 length: 15 amino acids. CDR1 is SGHTA, CDR2 FQGNSA, per germline. The CDR3 coding sequence is TGTGCCAGCAGCTTCGGGACAGGGGGCCTCAGGGAGCTGTTTTTT. This codes for CASSFGTGGLRELFF.

This chain connects TRBV12-3 or TRBV12-4 to TRBJ1-3; D gene uncertain. The ends were cut back, 5 bases at V and 0 bases at J, with 8 bases in the middle. This CDR3 contains 14 residues. The DNA of the CDR3 is TGTGCCAGCAGTCCCTCACGCTCTGGAAACACCATATATTTT. Translating it yields CASSPSRSGNTIYF.

The gene calls are TRBV5-1 and TRBJ2-1, with TRBD1 identical over 11 bases. CDR3 length equals 16 residues. Trimming at V came to 0 bases and at J to 6 bases, leaving 5 bases not matched to a gene. The germline V gene has CDR1 SGHRS and CDR2 YFSETQ. The CDR3 region has the DNA TGCGCCAGCAGCTTGGGTTGGACAGGGGGCTCCAATGAGCAGTTCTTC. Protein product: CASSLGWTGGSNEQFF.

This chain uses TRBV2 with TRBJ2-3; TRBD2 matches 16 bases. V lost 7 bases to trimming and J lost 4 bases; unmatched junction nucleotides: 11. Germline CDR1 SNHLY, CDR2 FYNNEI. CDR3 length: 18 residues. CDR3 in DNA: TGTGCCAGCACCCGCGGGGGACTAGCGGGAGGGCGCGCAGATACGCAGTATTTT. Encoded protein: CASTRGGLAGGRADTQYF.

This clonotype is a singleton in its sample. The rearrangement uses TRBV19 and TRBJ1-5; 9 nucleotides match TRBD1. V shed 6 bases and J 6 bases; nucleotides not matched to a gene: 6. The CDR3 totals 14 residues. Per the germline V gene, CDR1 is LNHDA and CDR2 is SQIVND (reference sequence). The CDR3, as DNA: TGTGCCAGTAGGCACACAGGGGGCCGTCAGCCCCAGCATTTT. Protein product: CASRHTGGRQPQHF.

The chain is built from TRBV2 and TRBJ2-2; D is perhaps TRBD1 (5 bases). The length of the CDR3 is 16 residues. Trimming pared 5 bases from V and 4 bases from J, leaving 17 bases between. The germline CDR1 and CDR2 sequences are SNHLY and FYNNEI. Here the CDR3 reads CASSSPRQGGTGELFF. The DNA of the CDR3 is TGTGCCAGCAGTTCCCCTCGGCAGGGTGGCACCGGGGAGCTGTTTTTT.

J is TRBJ2-2 and V is TRBV24-1; D gene uncertain. Germline CDR1 is KGHDR and CDR2 is SFDVKD. The germline V and J ends were trimmed by 6 bases and 7 bases, with 5 bases remaining between them. CDR3 length: 11 amino acids. The CDR3 coding sequence is TGTGCCACCAGTATTTACGGGGAGCTGTTTTTT. Protein: CATSIYGELFF.

The chain joins TRBV7-9 to TRBJ1-4; D is uncertain. The CDR3 is made up of 13 amino acids. V lost 7 bases to trimming and J lost 8 bases, with 14 bases between them. CDR1 and CDR2 from the germline V gene are SEHNR and FQNEAQ (reference sequence). The CDR3 loop is CASKWGIQEKLFF. DNA of the CDR3: TGTGCCAGCAAATGGGGAATTCAAGAAAAACTGTTTTTT. Complete variable domain (other parts from reference TRBV7-9 and TRBJ1-4): DTGVSQNPRHKITKRGQNVTFRCDPISEHNRLYWYRQTLGQGPEFLTYFQNEAQLEKSRLLSDRFSAERPKGSFSTLEIQRTEQGDSAMYLCASKWGIQEKLFFGSGTQLSVL.

With regard to this clonotype: An end of the junction differs from the germline gene, which may be a read error. The gene calls are TRBV30 and TRBJ2-7, with D perhaps matching TRBD1 (6 bases). The germline V gene has CDR1 GTSNPN and CDR2 SVGIG (reference sequence). The CDR3 consists of 14 residues. CDR3 bases: TGTGCCTGGAGTCCCGGGACATTGACCTACGAGCAGTGCTTC. Protein product: CAWSPGTLTYEQCF.

The chain has TRBV12-3 or TRBV12-4 and TRBJ1-6, with 7 bases fitting TRBD1. With V trimmed by 5 bases and J by 10 bases, 8 bases remained unmatched. The CDR3 extends over 14 amino acids. CDR3 nucleotide sequence: TGTGCCAGCAGTCGACAGGGTTTGGGGTCACCCCTCCACTTT. It yields the protein CASSRQGLGSPLHF.

The chain employs TRBV12-3 or TRBV12-4 and TRBJ1-4; TRBD1 matches at 8 bases. Trimming removed 6 bases from V and 10 bases from J; junction bases left unmatched: 22. CDR3 length: 18 amino acids. The CDR3 DNA is TGTGCCAGCAGCTTCAAGCCCCGCCTGAGGACAGGGCCAGGAAAACTGTTTTTT. Residues: CASSFKPRLRTGPGKLFF.

The rearrangement joins TRBV5-1 to TRBJ2-5; D is ambiguous. Germline loops: CDR1 SGHRS, CDR2 YFSETQ. V was pared by 4 bases and J by 1 base, with 14 bases between. The CDR3 consists of 15 residues. Written as DNA, the CDR3 is TGCGCCAGCAGCCGAGTCGGGCGGTCCCAAGAGACCCAGTACTTC. Protein sequence: CASSRVGRSQETQYF. Filled out from reference TRBV5-1 and TRBJ2-5, the complete variable domain reads KAGVTQTPRYLIKTRGQQVTLSCSPISGHRSVSWYQQTPGQGLQFLFEYFSETQRNKGNFPGRFSGRQFSNSRSEMNVSTLELGDSALYLCASSRVGRSQETQYFGPGTRLLVL.

This chain connects TRBV12-3 or TRBV12-4 to TRBJ2-7, with 9 bases fitting TRBD2. The CDR3 covers 15 residues. The V and J ends lost 7 bases and 3 bases, in that order; junction bases with no gene match: 10. The CDR3 nucleotides read TGTGCCAGCAATGTTGCGGGAGGGGAAGGCTACGAGCAGTACTTC. It codes for CASNVAGGEGYEQYF.

The chain links TRBV5-5 to TRBJ2-7; 9 bases fit TRBD2. Germline values: CDR1 SGHKS, CDR2 YYEKEE (reference sequence). The CDR3 has 17 residues. The J segment lost 0 bases and the V segment lost 3 bases, leaving 10 bases of the junction unmatched. The CDR3 region has the DNA TGTGCCAGCAGCTCTAGCGGGATTGCCCTCTCCTCCTACGAGCAGTACTTC. As protein: CASSSSGIALSSYEQYF.

J is TRBJ2-3 and V is TRBV7-8; TRBD2 agrees at 14 bases. The junction had 3 bases not matched to a gene; V was cut back by 4 bases and J by 0 bases. The CDR3 extends over 17 amino acids. Germline V gene lookup returns CDR1 SGHVS and CDR2 FQNEAQ. The CDR3 bases are TGTGCCAGCAGCTCCCGACTAGCGGGAGGGAGCACAGATACGCAGTATTTT. Translated: CASSSRLAGGSTDTQYF.

This clonotype came up a few times. The chain has TRBV6-6 and TRBJ1-1; TRBD1 agrees at 8 bases. The V and J ends lost 4 bases and 2 bases, in that order; junction bases with no gene match: 3. Germline-derived CDR1 and CDR2 are MNHNY and SVGAGI (reference sequence). The CDR3 contains 14 residues. CDR3 amino acids: CASSSGTGNTEAFF. In nucleotides, the CDR3 is TGTGCCAGCAGTTCCGGGACAGGAAACACTGAAGCTTTCTTT.

The CDR3 DNA is TGTGCCTGGACCGAGGGAGCTGAAGCTTTCTTT. Its translation is CAWTEGAEAFF. This rearrangement joins TRBV30 to TRBJ1-1, with D uncertain. Trimming removed 4 bases at V and 6 bases at J, with 9 bases between. The length of the CDR3 is 11 residues. CDR1 GTSNPN and CDR2 SVGIG come from the germline V gene (reference sequence). Full variable domain (missing parts from reference TRBV30 and TRBJ1-1): SQTIHQWPATLVQPVGSPLSLECTVEGTSNPNLYWYRQAAGRGLQLLFYSVGIGQISSEVPQNLSASRPQDRQFILSSKKLLLSDSGFYLCAWTEGAEAFFGQGTRLTVV.

The rearrangement joins TRBV7-9 to TRBJ1-1; 10 nucleotides line up with TRBD1. The CDR3 is 14 amino acids. V trimming: 5 bases; J trimming: 3 bases; junction bases outside the gene matches: 3. The germline gives CDR1 SEHNR, CDR2 FQNEAQ (reference sequence). The CDR3 reads CASSRGTGDTEAFF. DNA for the CDR3: TGTGCCAGCAGCCGAGGGACAGGGGACACTGAAGCTTTCTTT. Drawing the rest from reference TRBV7-9 and TRBJ1-1, the complete variable domain is DTGVSQNPRHKITKRGQNVTFRCDPISEHNRLYWYRQTLGQGPEFLTYFQNEAQLEKSRLLSDRFSAERPKGSFSTLEIQRTEQGDSAMYLCASSRGTGDTEAFFGQGTRLTVV.